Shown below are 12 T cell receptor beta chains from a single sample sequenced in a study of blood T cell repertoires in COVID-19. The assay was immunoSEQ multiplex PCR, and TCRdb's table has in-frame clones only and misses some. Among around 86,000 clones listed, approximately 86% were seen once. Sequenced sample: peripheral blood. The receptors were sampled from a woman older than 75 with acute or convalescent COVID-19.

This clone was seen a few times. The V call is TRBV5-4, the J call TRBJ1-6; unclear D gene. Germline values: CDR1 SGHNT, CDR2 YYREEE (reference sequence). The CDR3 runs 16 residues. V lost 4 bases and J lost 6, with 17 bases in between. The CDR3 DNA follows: TGTGCCAGCAGCGGGGAGACTGGTCCGGGTAATTCACCCCTCCACTTT. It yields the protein CASSGETGPGNSPLHF.

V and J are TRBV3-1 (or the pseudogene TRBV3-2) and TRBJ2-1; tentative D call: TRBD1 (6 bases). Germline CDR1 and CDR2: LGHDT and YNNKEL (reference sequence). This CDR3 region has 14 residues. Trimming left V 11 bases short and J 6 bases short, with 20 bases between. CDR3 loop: CAEGPWGRGNEQFF. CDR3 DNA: TGTGCCGAAGGCCCCTGGGGCAGGGGCAATGAGCAGTTCTTC.

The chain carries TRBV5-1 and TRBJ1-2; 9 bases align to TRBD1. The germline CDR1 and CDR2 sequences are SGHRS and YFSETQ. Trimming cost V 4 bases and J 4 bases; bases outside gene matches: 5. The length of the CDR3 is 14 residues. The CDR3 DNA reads TGCGCCAGCAGCGGGGGGACAGGGAGCTATGGCTACACCTTC. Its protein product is CASSGGTGSYGYTF.

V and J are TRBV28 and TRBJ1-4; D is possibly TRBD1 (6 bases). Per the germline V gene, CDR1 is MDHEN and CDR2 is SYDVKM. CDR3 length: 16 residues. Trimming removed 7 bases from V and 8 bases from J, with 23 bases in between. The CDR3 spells CASTGEARGAGEKLFF. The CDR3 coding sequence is TGTGCCAGCACTGGCGAAGCTCGGGGGGCTGGAGAAAAACTGTTTTTT.

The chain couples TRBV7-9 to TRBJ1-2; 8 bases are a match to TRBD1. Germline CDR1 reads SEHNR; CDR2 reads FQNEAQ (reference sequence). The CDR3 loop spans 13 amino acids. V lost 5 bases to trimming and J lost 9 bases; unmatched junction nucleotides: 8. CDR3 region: CASSPDRDRSYTF. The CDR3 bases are TGTGCCAGCAGCCCCGACCGGGACAGGAGCTACACCTTC.

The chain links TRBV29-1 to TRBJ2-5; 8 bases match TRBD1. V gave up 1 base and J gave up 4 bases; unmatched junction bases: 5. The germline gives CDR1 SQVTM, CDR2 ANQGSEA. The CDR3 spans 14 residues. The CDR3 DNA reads TGCAGCGTTGAAGTGGGCAGGGGGCGAGAGACCCAGTACTTC. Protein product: CSVEVGRGRETQYF.

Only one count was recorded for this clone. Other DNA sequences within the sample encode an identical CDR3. CDR3 residues: CASSLDPPGYEQYF. As DNA, the CDR3 is TGTGCCAGCAGCTTAGATCCCCCGGGGTACGAGCAGTACTTC. This chain connects TRBV11-2 to TRBJ2-7, with a weak D call TRBD2 (5 bases). This CDR3 spans 14 amino acids. Per germline, CDR1 SGHAT and CDR2 FQNNGV. Trimming pared 0 bases from V and 4 bases from J, leaving 10 bases between.

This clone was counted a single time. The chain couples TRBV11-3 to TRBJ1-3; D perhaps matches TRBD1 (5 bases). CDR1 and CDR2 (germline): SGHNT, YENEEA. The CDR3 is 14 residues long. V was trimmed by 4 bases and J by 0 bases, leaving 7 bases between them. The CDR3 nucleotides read TGTGCCAGCAGCTACGGACACTCTGGAAACACCATATATTTT. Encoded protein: CASSYGHSGNTIYF.

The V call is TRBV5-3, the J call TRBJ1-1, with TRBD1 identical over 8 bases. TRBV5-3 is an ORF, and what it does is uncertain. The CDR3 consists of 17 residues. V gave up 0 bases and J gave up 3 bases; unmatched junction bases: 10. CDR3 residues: CARSLGPPSGQDTEAFF. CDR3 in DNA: TGTGCCAGAAGCTTGGGGCCACCGTCGGGACAGGACACTGAAGCTTTCTTT.

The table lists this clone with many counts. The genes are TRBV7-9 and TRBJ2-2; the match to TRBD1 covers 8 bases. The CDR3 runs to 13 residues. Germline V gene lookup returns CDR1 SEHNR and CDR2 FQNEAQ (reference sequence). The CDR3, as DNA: TGTGCTAAGGACAGGGCGAACACCGGGGAGCTGTTTTTT. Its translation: CAKDRANTGELFF.

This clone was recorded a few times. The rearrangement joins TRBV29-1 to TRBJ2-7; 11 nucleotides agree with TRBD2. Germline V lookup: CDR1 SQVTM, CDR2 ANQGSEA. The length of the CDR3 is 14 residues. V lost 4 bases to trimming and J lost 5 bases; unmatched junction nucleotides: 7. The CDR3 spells CSVGGLAGTDEQYF. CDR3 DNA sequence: TGCAGCGTTGGAGGACTAGCGGGCACCGACGAGCAGTACTTC.

The CDR3 DNA reads as TGTGCCAGCAGTTCCGGACAGGAACATGGCTACACCTTC. This codes for CASSSGQEHGYTF. The rearrangement uses TRBV7-2 and TRBJ1-2; 7 bases are shared with TRBD1. Germline V gene lookup returns CDR1 SGHTA and CDR2 FQGNSA. CDR3 size: 13 residues. The V segment lost 6 bases and the J segment 6 bases; nucleotides outside the gene matches: 7.